These 19 T cell receptor beta chains were all obtained from the same sample, sequenced in a study of regulatory T cells in long-lasting Graves disease. As for time point: newly diagnosed GD, antithyroid drugs for less than 3 months. The TCR library was made from RNA that had been extracted from PBMCs in TRIzol. Construction of the TCR beta libraries employed iRepertoire HTBI primers in conjunction with Arm-PCR of CDR3 regions. One entry per CDR3 protein results from TCRdb running MiXCR on the multiplex PCR reads. This sample carries 540,000 or so distinct CDR3 sequences, 13% of them seen once, and the ten largest clones take about 10%. In addition, the sample was reused for a study of T cells in Graves' hyperthyroidism and ophthalmopathy.

Source: peripheral blood mononuclear cells (PBMCs), taken at new diagnosis, from a patient treated with antithyroid drugs. Receptors originate from a man younger than 45 with Graves disease.

The sample holds one count of this clonotype. The gene calls are TRBV27 and TRBJ2-1; D is possibly TRBD2 (6 bases). The V end lost 6 bases, the J end lost 9 bases, and 24 bases lay between the germline ends. CDR1 and CDR2 (germline): MNHEY, SMNVEV (reference sequence). The CDR3 consists of 16 residues. CDR3 coding DNA: TGTGCCAGCAGCAAAAGCGGGTACCGAAGAGGGAGTGAGCAGTTCTTC. Amino acids: CASSKSGYRRGSEQFF.

In its sample, this clonotype was seen many times. The chain links TRBV11-2 to TRBJ2-1, with D hard to call. Germline V lookup: CDR1 SGHAT, CDR2 FQNNGV. V lost 3 bases, J lost 4 bases, and 10 bases lay in between. The CDR3 extends over 14 amino acids. The CDR3 spells CASSFDPRYNEQFF. CDR3 nucleotides: TGTGCCAGCAGCTTTGACCCAAGGTACAATGAGCAGTTCTTC. The full variable domain, its missing parts supplied by reference TRBV11-2 and TRBJ2-1, is EAGVAQSPRYKIIEKRQSVAFWCNPISGHATLYWYQQILGQGPKLLIQFQNNGVVDDSQLPKDRFSAERLKGVDSTLKIQPAKLEDSAVYLCASSFDPRYNEQFFGPGTRLTVL.

This clonotype appeared a few times. This sequence joins TRBV20-1 and TRBJ2-5; TRBD2 agrees at 7 bases. Germline V gene data show CDR1 as DFQATT and CDR2 as SNEGSKA (reference sequence). With V trimmed by 6 bases and J by 1 base, 11 bases remained unmatched. This CDR3 has 15 amino acids. CDR3 in DNA: TGCAGTGCAACCGTGGGAGCGGGGACCCAAGAGACCCAGTACTTC. Translating gives CSATVGAGTQETQYF.

The table lists this clonotype with a few counts. The CDR3 loop is CASSPIDRGVVYEQYF. In DNA form, the CDR3 reads TGCGCCAGCAGCCCCATAGACAGGGGAGTAGTCTACGAGCAGTACTTC. The rearrangement uses TRBV4-1 and TRBJ2-7; 8 positions match TRBD1. The CDR3 runs to 16 residues. Unmatched junction bases numbered 11, after V lost 4 bases and J lost 3 bases. The germline V gene has CDR1 MGHRA and CDR2 YSYEKL.

There are many counts of this clonotype. CDR3 loop: CASSDLQGLWDYEQYF. In DNA form, the CDR3 reads TGTGCCAGCAGCGACCTTCAGGGACTTTGGGACTACGAGCAGTACTTC. The chain employs TRBV11-2 and TRBJ2-7, with a weak D call TRBD2 (6 bases). This CDR3 region has 16 residues. With 5 bases removed from V and 3 bases from J, the gap between germline ends came to 20 bases. Germline V gene sequence: CDR1 SGHAT, CDR2 FQNNGV. Full variable domain (outside the CDR3, taken from reference TRBV11-2 and TRBJ2-7): EAGVAQSPRYKIIEKRQSVAFWCNPISGHATLYWYQQILGQGPKLLIQFQNNGVVDDSQLPKDRFSAERLKGVDSTLKIQPAKLEDSAVYLCASSDLQGLWDYEQYFGPGTRLTVT.

This clonotype came up many times. The CDR3 DNA is TGTGCCAGTAGTTACGGGACCCTCGAAGAGACCCAGTACTTC. The encoded protein is CASSYGTLEETQYF. The rearrangement links TRBV19 to TRBJ2-5, with D possibly being TRBD1 or TRBD2 (5 bases each). CDR1 is LNHDA and CDR2 is SQIVND in the germline V gene (reference sequence). V lost 5 bases and J 3 bases, leaving 13 bases between the germline ends. The CDR3 has 14 residues.

This clonotype was recorded many times. The chain recombines TRBV2 with TRBJ1-2, with TRBD1 as a possible D gene (6 bases). The germline V and J ends were trimmed by 2 bases and 5 bases, with 12 bases remaining between them. This CDR3 is built from 14 residues. CDR1 is SNHLY, CDR2 FYNNEI, per germline. Here the CDR3 DNA reads TGTGCCAGCAGTGAACTGGGGCAGGGGTATGGCTACACCTTC. Translation gives CASSELGQGYGYTF.

The chain joins TRBV20-1 to TRBJ1-1; 9 bases are shared with TRBD1. Germline lookup yields CDR1 DFQATT and CDR2 SNEGSKA (reference sequence). The CDR3 loop spans 14 amino acids. V lost 8 bases and J lost 2; bases outside the gene matches: 9. The CDR3 sequence is CSQTGGNENTEAFF. For the CDR3, the DNA is TGCAGTCAGACAGGGGGTAACGAAAACACTGAAGCTTTCTTT.

This clonotype was found many times. The chain links TRBV27 to TRBJ2-7, with TRBD2 matching over 11 bases. The CDR3 runs 15 residues. With 1 base clipped from V and 3 bases from J, the junction kept 2 bases outside the gene matches. Germline loops: CDR1 MNHEY, CDR2 SMNVEV (reference sequence). CDR3 DNA: TGTGCCAGCAGTTTATATAGCGGGAGGGTCTACGAGCAGTACTTC. The encoded protein is CASSLYSGRVYEQYF.

The chain carries TRBV30 and TRBJ2-3, with D unresolved. V lost 5 bases to trimming and J lost 2 bases, with 17 bases between them. This CDR3 spans 15 amino acids. Per germline, CDR1 GTSNPN and CDR2 SVGIG (reference sequence). The CDR3: CAWGYGTTPTDTQYF. The CDR3 DNA reads TGTGCCTGGGGTTATGGCACTACCCCCACAGATACGCAGTATTTT.

This chain links TRBV2 with TRBJ1-3, with no clear D. CDR3 size: 18 residues. Germline loops: CDR1 SNHLY, CDR2 FYNNEI. V shed 0 bases and J shed 0 bases, with 15 bases lying between them. The CDR3, as DNA: TGTGCCAGCAGTGAAGCTCCTCCGGAATACTACTCTGGAAACACCATATATTTT. Amino acid sequence: CASSEAPPEYYSGNTIYF.

This clonotype was seen many times. The CDR3 DNA sequence: TGTGCCAGCAGGGGTCCGCAGGGCTGGGCTGAGCAGTTCTTC. Encoded protein: CASRGPQGWAEQFF. The chain uses TRBV2 and TRBJ2-1; weak D call: TRBD1 (5 bases). Per germline, CDR1 SNHLY and CDR2 FYNNEI. CDR3 length equals 14 residues. V was pared by 6 bases and J by 9 bases, with 18 bases between.

This clonotype was detected many times. This chain joins TRBV6-5 and TRBJ2-1; 7 nucleotides agree with TRBD2. Germline-derived CDR1 and CDR2 are MNHEY and SVGAGI. Germline trimming cut 2 bases from V and 6 bases from J; bases unmatched to any gene: 7. This CDR3 spans 15 amino acids. DNA of the CDR3: TGTGCCAGCAGTTACATGGCGGGAGTCTCCAATGAGCAGTTCTTC. The encoded protein is CASSYMAGVSNEQFF.

In its sample, this clonotype was seen a few times. Germline and junction disagree at one end, which may indicate a read error. This sequence joins TRBV12-3 or TRBV12-4 and TRBJ1-5; D perhaps matches TRBD1 (5 bases). The CDR3 is 13 residues long. For the CDR3, the DNA is TGTGCCAGCAGGTTAGGGGTCTATCAGCCCCAGCATTTT. Amino acid sequence: CASRLGVYQPQHF.

This clonotype appeared many times. V and J are TRBV10-3 and TRBJ1-6; 10 bases are a match to TRBD1. Germline V gives CDR1 ENHRY, CDR2 SYGVKD. The CDR3 spans 16 residues. V gave up 2 bases and J gave up 7 bases; unmatched junction bases: 5. The CDR3, as DNA: TGTGCCATCAGTGAGGCCCGGGACAGGGGCAATTCACCCCTCCACTTT. Amino acid sequence: CAISEARDRGNSPLHF.

This clonotype has a handful of counts. V gene TRBV19 combines with J gene TRBJ1-6, with D hard to call. CDR3 length equals 16 residues. Germline V gene data show CDR1 as LNHDA and CDR2 as SQIVND (reference sequence). The V end lost 5 bases, the J end lost 8 bases, and 19 bases lay between the germline ends. The CDR3 DNA reads as TGTGCCAGTAGTTTCAGGACCGCTTGGGGAGATTCACCCCTCCACTTT. Its translation is CASSFRTAWGDSPLHF.

This clonotype was seen at least ten times. The chain is built from TRBV7-9 and TRBJ1-2; no definite D call. The CDR3 sequence is 11 residues long. V was cut by 5 bases and J by 7 bases, with 8 bases left in between. Germline assignment: CDR1 SEHNR and CDR2 FQNEAQ (reference sequence). The CDR3 is CASSLEAGYTF. The CDR3 DNA sequence: TGTGCCAGCAGCCTCGAAGCTGGCTACACCTTC.

This clonotype was seen at least ten times. V gene TRBV5-5 combines with J gene TRBJ2-7; TRBD2 aligns across 9 bases. The CDR3 sequence is 14 residues long. Germline V gene data show CDR1 as SGHKS and CDR2 as YYEKEE (reference sequence). Trimming cost V 6 bases and J 4 bases; bases outside gene matches: 8. The CDR3 spells CASILGLAGYEQYF. CDR3 coding DNA: TGTGCCAGCATCCTCGGGCTAGCGGGATACGAGCAGTACTTC.

The J gene is TRBJ1-6, the V gene TRBV4-1, with a tentative D call TRBD1 (6 bases). Germline V lookup: CDR1 MGHRA, CDR2 YSYEKL. Between the trimmed V and J ends, which lost 4 bases and 3 bases, there was a span of 19 bases. This CDR3 region has 18 residues. CDR3 coding DNA: TGCGCCAGCAGCCGCAACCCCGGGGGCCCGGACTATAATTCACCCCTCCACTTT. It is translated as CASSRNPGGPDYNSPLHF.